This passage covers 10 T cell receptor beta chains from one sample sequenced in a study of blood T cell repertoires in COVID-19. Clones were sequenced by immunoSEQ multiplex PCR, and TCRdb holds only the in-frame ones, with some missing. The sample records 75,000 to 90,000 clones, about 90% being singletons. Sequencing was done on a sample of peripheral blood. The receptors were gathered from a woman aged 45-65 years in a cohort sampled during active COVID-19.

The CDR3 region is CATASLNTEAFF. CDR3 DNA: TGTGCCACCGCCAGTTTGAACACTGAAGCTTTCTTT. This chain joins TRBV10-3 and TRBJ1-1; D is unresolved. Trimming pared 10 bases from V and 0 bases from J, leaving 9 bases between. The germline CDR1 and CDR2 sequences are ENHRY and SYGVKD. CDR3 length: 12 amino acids.

This chain uses TRBV30 with TRBJ2-2; 10 bases agree with TRBD1. Germline values: CDR1 GTSNPN, CDR2 SVGIG (reference sequence). V lost 4 bases, J lost 3 bases, and 5 bases stayed unmatched. CDR3 length equals 15 residues. The CDR3 nucleotides read TGTGCCTGGAATCCGGGACAGGGGTACACCGGGGAGCTGTTTTTT. This gives the protein CAWNPGQGYTGELFF.

V gene TRBV29-1 combines with J gene TRBJ1-2, with D possibly being TRBD1 (6 bases). V dropped 7 bases and J dropped 3 bases, with 12 bases sitting between them. The CDR3 loop spans 12 amino acids. The germline CDR1 and CDR2 sequences are SQVTM and ANQGSEA. The CDR3 reads CSAGGADYGYTF. In DNA, the CDR3 is TGCAGCGCCGGGGGGGCGGACTATGGCTACACCTTC.

The V call is TRBV7-2, the J call TRBJ2-1; no definite D call. CDR1 and CDR2 from the germline V gene are SGHTA and FQGNSA. V was shortened by 0 bases and J by 6 bases, with 12 bases between the two germline ends. This CDR3 has 15 amino acids. The CDR3 DNA reads as TGTGCCAGCAGCTTAGCGCGGCTATCAGCCAATGAGCAGTTCTTC. Translated, it gives CASSLARLSANEQFF.

V is TRBV9 and J is TRBJ2-3; D might be TRBD2 (6 bases). Germline assignment: CDR1 SGDLS and CDR2 YYNGEE. This CDR3 has 15 amino acids. Trimming removed 0 bases at V and 1 base at J, with 9 bases between. CDR3 protein: CASSVGPSGTDTQYF. Written as DNA, the CDR3 is TGTGCCAGCAGCGTAGGTCCTAGCGGCACAGATACGCAGTATTTT.

The rearrangement joins TRBV2 to TRBJ1-2; weak D call: TRBD1 (5 bases). Germline V CDR1 and CDR2: SNHLY, FYNNEI. This CDR3 region has 14 residues. Trimming stripped 1 base from V and 5 bases from J, with 11 bases between. The CDR3 coding sequence is TGTGCCAGCAGTGAAGAGGCAGGGAGGTATGGCTACACCTTC. Translated, it gives CASSEEAGRYGYTF.

The chain couples TRBV2 to TRBJ2-7, with D possibly TRBD1 on 5 matching bases. Germline CDR1 and CDR2: SNHLY and FYNNEI. CDR3 length: 11 residues. Trimming took off 0 bases at V and 11 bases at J, with 8 bases between the two ends. CDR3 coding DNA: TGTGCCAGCAGTGAAGCGGTAGGGGAGTACTTC. It encodes CASSEAVGEYF.

The rearrangement uses TRBV28 and TRBJ1-2; D gene ambiguous. The germline CDR1 and CDR2 sequences are MDHEN and SYDVKM. The CDR3 is made up of 11 amino acids. Trimming stripped 8 bases from V and 3 bases from J, with 7 bases between. CDR3 sequence reads: CASEEDYGYTF. The CDR3 nucleotides are TGTGCCAGCGAAGAGGACTATGGCTACACCTTC.

This chain uses TRBV6-5 with TRBJ2-3; 7 bases agree with TRBD2. Germline CDR1 reads MNHEY; CDR2 reads SVGAGI. V shed 7 bases and J 2 bases; nucleotides not matched to a gene: 6. CDR3 length: 14 residues. The CDR3 nucleotides are TGTGCCAGCATCGGCGGGGGACCCACAGATACGCAGTATTTT. The encoded protein is CASIGGGPTDTQYF.

The chain couples TRBV30 to TRBJ2-2; TRBD2 matches 15 bases. There are 18 residues in the CDR3. V lost 4 bases, J lost 2 bases, and 8 bases stayed unmatched. Germline values: CDR1 GTSNPN, CDR2 SVGIG (reference sequence). The CDR3 nucleotides read TGTGCCTGGACTGGACTAGCGGGAGGGTCGTTCAACACCGGGGAGCTGTTTTTT. Translated: CAWTGLAGGSFNTGELFF.